The rows below give T cell receptor beta chains drawn from one sample of a study of T cells in Graves' hyperthyroidism and ophthalmopathy. TCRdb passed the multiplex PCR reads through MiXCR, listing each CDR3 protein once. The repertoire includes 550,000 to 800,000 distinct CDR3 sequences, roughly 17% of them detected once, and 15% sits in the top ten. Sequencing used blood. Source of these receptors: a man aged 45-65 years with Graves' hyperthyroidism. Each CDR3 is given without its conserved first and last residue. The size field is filled for only some rows; it gives once, few, many or a size class.

abundance: few
j_gene: TRBJ2-6
v_gene: TRBV4-3
CDR3aa: ASSQAGIRTSGANVLT

abundance: many
j_gene: TRBJ2-7
v_gene: TRBV12-3/TRBV12-4
CDR3aa: ASSLGDRSQYYEQY

abundance: few
j_gene: TRBJ2-3
v_gene: TRBV6-1
CDR3aa: ASSERQGWTDTQY

abundance: NA
j_gene: TRBJ2-3
v_gene: TRBV30
CDR3aa: AWGTSGISDTQY

abundance: NA
j_gene: TRBJ1-2
v_gene: TRBV18
CDR3aa: ASSQTELNYGYT

abundance: many
j_gene: TRBJ2-2
v_gene: TRBV6-5
CDR3aa: ASSYPRDTGELF

abundance: NA
j_gene: TRBJ2-2
v_gene: TRBV12-3/TRBV12-4
CDR3aa: ASSFKGTVTGELF

abundance: many
j_gene: TRBJ1-4
v_gene: TRBV9
CDR3aa: ASSLQRVATNEKLF

abundance: NA
j_gene: TRBJ2-4
v_gene: TRBV28
CDR3aa: ASSPWTGGSRNIQY

abundance: many
j_gene: TRBJ1-1
v_gene: TRBV27
CDR3aa: ASSLQGVYTEAF

abundance: NA
j_gene: TRBJ2-7
v_gene: TRBV10-3
CDR3aa: AISERNRGLAAYEQY

abundance: many
j_gene: TRBJ1-4
v_gene: TRBV18
CDR3aa: ASSQGDLKLF

abundance: many
j_gene: TRBJ2-4
v_gene: TRBV7-8
CDR3aa: ASSLGWTGNEAKNIQY

abundance: many
j_gene: TRBJ2-1
v_gene: TRBV27
CDR3aa: ASSLIFLVGQTTPFGMNEQF

abundance: many
j_gene: TRBJ2-7
v_gene: TRBV28
CDR3aa: ASSLVVGFFSYEQY

abundance: many
j_gene: TRBJ2-7
v_gene: TRBV27
CDR3aa: ASSPDRVRKQY

abundance: many
j_gene: TRBJ2-7
v_gene: TRBV29-1
CDR3aa: SVAGQSEQY

abundance: many
j_gene: TRBJ2-2
v_gene: TRBV20-1
CDR3aa: SAPKGRADTGELF

abundance: many
j_gene: TRBJ2-7
v_gene: TRBV27
CDR3aa: ASSPTSGWSYEQY

abundance: NA
j_gene: TRBJ2-1
v_gene: TRBV7-9
CDR3aa: ASTKSESSYNEQF

abundance: many
j_gene: TRBJ2-1
v_gene: TRBV7-9
CDR3aa: ASSATLGRTGTYNEQF

abundance: NA
j_gene: TRBJ1-5
v_gene: TRBV19
CDR3aa: AVRQRDGNQPQH

abundance: many
j_gene: TRBJ2-6
v_gene: TRBV20-1
CDR3aa: SARVGQLSGANVLT

abundance: few
j_gene: TRBJ1-1
v_gene: TRBV30
CDR3aa: AWSWMNTEAF

abundance: NA
j_gene: TRBJ2-5
v_gene: TRBV24-1
CDR3aa: ATSDGRVATQY

abundance: many
j_gene: TRBJ2-5
v_gene: TRBV28
CDR3aa: ASSRDLAGELGTQY

abundance: NA
j_gene: TRBJ2-3
v_gene: TRBV28
CDR3aa: ASSLLAGDETDTQY

abundance: many
j_gene: TRBJ2-7
v_gene: TRBV6-2/TRBV6-3
CDR3aa: ASSYRGKENSYEQY

abundance: many
j_gene: TRBJ2-3
v_gene: TRBV28
CDR3aa: ASSSPAGTSGKRDTQY

abundance: NA
j_gene: TRBJ2-2
v_gene: TRBV14
CDR3aa: TSSQAPGRLAGGARTGELF

abundance: few
j_gene: TRBJ2-5
v_gene: TRBV28
CDR3aa: ASSFYRGDRETQY

abundance: many
j_gene: TRBJ2-1
v_gene: TRBV20-1
CDR3aa: SARDSGRATYNEQF

abundance: NA
j_gene: TRBJ2-7
v_gene: TRBV30
CDR3aa: AGTSSYEQY

abundance: many
j_gene: TRBJ1-2
v_gene: TRBV6-2/TRBV6-3
CDR3aa: ASSSAGQAVPGYT

abundance: few
j_gene: TRBJ2-1
v_gene: TRBV6-2/TRBV6-3
CDR3aa: ASSYSRQRERNEQF

abundance: few
j_gene: TRBJ2-7
v_gene: TRBV28
CDR3aa: ASPGTRTYEQY

abundance: NA
j_gene: TRBJ2-1
v_gene: TRBV20-1
CDR3aa: SAPPGQILLEPYNEQF

abundance: few
j_gene: TRBJ2-3
v_gene: TRBV9
CDR3aa: ASSVASSGRTDTQY

abundance: NA
j_gene: TRBJ1-6
v_gene: TRBV20-1
CDR3aa: SALQGSGLRSPLH

abundance: few
j_gene: TRBJ2-2
v_gene: TRBV28
CDR3aa: ASSPPQAKAGELF

abundance: few
j_gene: TRBJ1-2
v_gene: TRBV3-1
CDR3aa: ASSPDSAYRGGYT

abundance: many
j_gene: TRBJ2-1
v_gene: TRBV27
CDR3aa: ASSSRITSYNEQF

abundance: few
j_gene: TRBJ2-2
v_gene: TRBV30
CDR3aa: AWSRDGELF

abundance: many
j_gene: TRBJ1-2
v_gene: TRBV12-3/TRBV12-4
CDR3aa: ASSLGQGVMGYT

abundance: few
j_gene: TRBJ2-1
v_gene: TRBV12-3/TRBV12-4
CDR3aa: ASSFPLFRGEQF

abundance: NA
j_gene: TRBJ1-2
v_gene: TRBV7-6
CDR3aa: ASSGTGGDYGYT

abundance: many
j_gene: TRBJ2-6
v_gene: TRBV29-1
CDR3aa: SVARDAGANVLT

abundance: many
j_gene: TRBJ1-1
v_gene: TRBV6-2/TRBV6-3
CDR3aa: ASSPGQGNYNTEAF

abundance: few
j_gene: TRBJ2-3
v_gene: TRBV24-1
CDR3aa: ATSGSVGTDTQY

abundance: few
j_gene: TRBJ2-3
v_gene: TRBV10-1
CDR3aa: ASSDGGGRRDLTDTQY

abundance: few
j_gene: TRBJ2-1
v_gene: TRBV3-1
CDR3aa: ASSQATSGFDEQF

abundance: many
j_gene: TRBJ2-3
v_gene: TRBV28
CDR3aa: ASSFPLGRGLAGGSLNTDTQY

abundance: NA
j_gene: TRBJ2-1
v_gene: TRBV28
CDR3aa: ASSNAGDSLTYNEQF

abundance: many
j_gene: TRBJ1-1
v_gene: TRBV6-1
CDR3aa: ASRWTAMNTEAF

abundance: NA
j_gene: TRBJ1-5
v_gene: TRBV29-1
CDR3aa: SVATGGADQPQH

abundance: few
j_gene: TRBJ2-1
v_gene: TRBV20-1
CDR3aa: SALRLGGIDEQF

abundance: many
j_gene: TRBJ2-5
v_gene: TRBV20-1
CDR3aa: SVSYAGETQY